This T cell receptor beta chain was captured in a study of CD8+CD57+ T cells in acquired aplastic anemia (dated by TCRdb to the late 2010s). About the full investigation: DNA extracted from sorted CD4+ and CD8+ cells had a mean of roughly 3.3 ug, with a range of roughly 0.2 to 27.4 ug. CD8+CD57+ expansion was defined as frequency above the mean frequency observed in healthy subjects.

Flow cytometry had shown CD8+CD57+ cell expansion in the patients selected for sequencing. Every patient had severe acquired aplastic anemia, diagnosed using the International Study of Aplastic Anemia and Agranulocytosis and Camitta criteria. At the time blood was sampled, none of the patients had received any therapy. In this study, sorted CD4+ and CD8+ T cells from the blood of healthy subjects and of severe aplastic anemia patients had their TCR repertoires deep-sequenced. Patients were enrolled under clinicaltrials.gov protocols 00001620, 01623167, 00001397, 00071045, 00081523 and 00961064 in the USA. Ficoll-Paque density gradient centrifugation was used to isolate peripheral blood mononuclear cells. Before DNA extraction, CD4+ and CD8+ T cells were sorted with FACS or magnetic beads. Notes on this clonotype: No cognate antigen has been identified for it. No much larger clonotype is one base removed from it; base qualities were not supplied.

Here is what the overall study found, with its caveats: Although some 28 CD8+ CDR3 sequences were shared by patients and controls, these sequences appeared highly expressed in patients and within the immunodominant clones of patients. CD8+ Simpson's diversity did not differ significantly between patients and healthy controls (P=0.060).

Genomic DNA served as template for TCR beta VDJ combination and CDR3 sequence profiling. An Illumina HiSeq 2000 was used for TCR repertoire sequencing. For the original study's pipeline: TRBV/TRBJ rearrangement plots, CDR3 size and DJ length profiles, and Simpson's diversity index were used to evaluate the repertoires. The most abundant DNA sequence in the deep sequencing data was defined as the immunodominant clone. CDR3 amino acid sequences were checked for sharing between subjects and were compared against published repertoires and the VDJdb database. Through fastp at Q25 and MiXCR, TCRdb rebuilt clones from the public reads, retaining in-frame beta chains. Rows matching on CDR3 protein sequence are summarized as one entry with the most common DNA and genes. The V and J calls follow TCRdb's processing rather than the paper's. The sample includes about 180,000 distinct CDR3 sequences, with nearly 50% observed a single time. The ten largest clones add up to approximately 13% of the sample.

CDR1 and CDR2, looked up from the germline V gene, are SNHLY and FYNNEI. V loses 5 bases, J loses 7 bases, and the germline ends lie 17 bases apart. Taken from cysteine to phenylalanine, the CDR3 has 14 residues. The only DNA kept is the CDR3, 42 bases in frame from the first base. The material sequenced was sorted CD4+, CD8+, or CD8+CD57+ T cells (not recorded which) from PBMCs. The V and J genes are TRBV2 and TRBJ1-2, and TRBD1 may be the D gene, going by 5 matching bases. The sequence came from a human donor with aplastic anemia. The CDR3 region has the sequence CASSLDEGLSGYTF. The nucleotide sequence is given as TGTGCCAGCAGTTTAGATGAGGGGTTAAGTGGCTACACCTTC.